The 29 T cell receptor beta chains below all came from one sample that was sequenced in a study of neurological immune-mediated disorders. TCRdb processed the 5' RACE reads anew with MiXCR; each CDR3 protein has one entry. This table has some 30,000 distinct CDR3 sequences, less than 6% appearing once. The sequenced material came from CD4+ T cells from blood. The receptor source for this set is a woman aged 45-60 years in good health.

This clonotype rates as medium-sized. The chain has TRBV7-2 and TRBJ2-7; D is perhaps TRBD1 (6 bases). The CDR3 totals 12 residues. Trimming removed 5 bases at V and 4 bases at J, with 9 bases between. Germline lookup yields CDR1 SGHTA and CDR2 FQGNSA. The CDR3 DNA sequence: TGTGCCAGCAGCACTACAGGGTACGAGCAGTACTTC. It specifies CASSTTGYEQYF.

This clonotype came up many times. V is TRBV5-5 and J is TRBJ2-2; D is perhaps TRBD2 (5 bases). V was cut by 0 bases and J by 6 bases, with 18 bases left in between. CDR3 length equals 17 residues. The germline CDR1 and CDR2 sequences are SGHKS and YYEKEE (reference sequence). The CDR3 DNA is TGTGCCAGCAGCTTGGCCTCGGTCCTATTGAGGGCCGGGGAGCTGTTTTTT. Translated: CASSLASVLLRAGELFF.

This clonotype was seen repeatedly, ten times or more. V is TRBV20-1 and J is TRBJ2-1; weak D call: TRBD2 (7 bases). Germline V gives CDR1 DFQATT, CDR2 SNEGSKA (reference sequence). The CDR3 has 14 amino acids. The ends were cut back, 7 bases at V and 6 bases at J, with 19 bases in the middle. The CDR3 region is CSGAPLGGRNEQFF. The CDR3 coding sequence is TGCAGTGGCGCGCCCTTGGGGGGGCGCAATGAGCAGTTCTTC.

The J gene is TRBJ2-1, the V gene TRBV19; 8 bases agree with TRBD1. Per the germline V gene, CDR1 is LNHDA and CDR2 is SQIVND (reference sequence). Trimming at V came to 5 bases and at J to 3 bases, leaving 9 bases not matched to a gene. This CDR3 is built from 16 residues. The DNA for the CDR3 is TGTGCCAGTAGTCCCGACAGGGGTAGCAACTACAATGAGCAGTTCTTC. Translation gives CASSPDRGSNYNEQFF.

In this sample, this clonotype turned up many times. The chain recombines TRBV6-2 or TRBV6-3 with TRBJ2-2; D not certain. The V and J ends lost 5 bases and 0 bases respectively, with 7 bases between them. CDR1 MNHEY and CDR2 SVGEGT come from the germline V gene. The CDR3 spans 14 residues. The CDR3 spells CASSQRPNTGELFF. The CDR3 bases are TGTGCCAGCAGTCAACGACCGAACACCGGGGAGCTGTTTTTT.

This clonotype was recorded at least ten times. The chain employs TRBV19 and TRBJ2-1; 7 bases line up with TRBD2. CDR3 size: 18 residues. Germline-derived CDR1 and CDR2 are LNHDA and SQIVND (reference sequence). The V gene end was trimmed by 1 base and the J gene end by 2 bases; junction bases not matched to a gene: 11. The CDR3 loop is CASSIGIRAGAAYNEQFF. CDR3 in DNA: TGTGCCAGTAGTATAGGGATTAGGGCGGGAGCAGCCTACAATGAGCAGTTCTTC.

This clonotype was observed at least ten times. The V call is TRBV6-5, the J call TRBJ1-6, with TRBD1 matching 7 bases. The germline V gene has CDR1 MNHEY and CDR2 SVGAGI. CDR3 size: 16 residues. J was trimmed by 7 bases and V by 0 bases; bases with no gene match: 6. Here the CDR3 DNA reads TGTGCCAGCAGTTACTCGTCGGGACAGCTAAATTCACCCCTCCACTTT. Translating it yields CASSYSSGQLNSPLHF.

This clonotype was recorded at least ten times. This sequence joins TRBV18 and TRBJ1-1, with D possibly matching TRBD1 (6 bases). This CDR3 is built from 16 residues. Germline V gene data show CDR1 as KGHSH and CDR2 as LQKENI. Between the trimmed V and J ends, which lost 2 bases and 6 bases, there was a span of 19 bases. The CDR3 DNA sequence: TGTGCCAGCTCACCATCGGGGGCGGGCGGGGCGCCTGAAGCTTTCTTT. Its translation: CASSPSGAGGAPEAFF.

This clonotype appeared many times. The V and J genes are TRBV20-1 and TRBJ2-7; 7 bases are a match to TRBD1. The germline V gene has CDR1 DFQATT and CDR2 SNEGSKA (reference sequence). V shed 3 bases and J 1 base; nucleotides not matched to a gene: 12. The CDR3 is 16 amino acids. The CDR3: CSASRGTAERSYEQYF. The CDR3 region has the DNA TGCAGTGCTAGTAGAGGGACAGCAGAGCGGTCCTACGAGCAGTACTTC.

This clonotype has at least ten counts. V and J are TRBV5-6 and TRBJ2-7, with TRBD1 identical over 7 bases. Trimming at V came to 3 bases and at J to 5 bases, leaving 11 bases not matched to a gene. Germline V gene data show CDR1 as SGHDT and CDR2 as YYEEEE. CDR3 size: 15 residues. The CDR3: CASSSGTALGDEQYF. CDR3 nucleotides: TGTGCCAGCAGCTCGGGGACAGCTCTTGGAGACGAGCAGTACTTC.

This clonotype was detected many times. The rearrangement uses TRBV5-6 and TRBJ2-7; D uncertain. Trimming removed 0 bases at V and 5 bases at J, with 9 bases between. CDR1 and CDR2 from the germline V gene are SGHDT and YYEEEE. The CDR3 has 13 residues. The CDR3 DNA reads as TGTGCCAGCAGCTTGGGTCGGCGGAACGAGCAGTACTTC. Amino acid sequence: CASSLGRRNEQYF.

This clonotype has a handful of counts. The chain uses TRBV30 and TRBJ1-6; D might be TRBD1 (5 bases). From germline, CDR1 is GTSNPN and CDR2 SVGIG (reference sequence). This CDR3 has 13 amino acids. Trimming left V 6 bases short and J 9 bases short, with 15 bases between. This CDR3 reads CACAGGFGSPLHF. CDR3 nucleotide sequence: TGTGCCTGTGCGGGGGGATTCGGTTCACCCCTCCACTTT.

This clonotype has a count of ten or more. V is TRBV6-6 and J is TRBJ2-7; D is perhaps TRBD1 (5 bases). The CDR3 length is 15 residues. V was shortened by 2 bases and J by 4 bases, with 15 bases between the two germline ends. The germline V gene encodes CDR1 MNHNY and CDR2 SVGAGI (reference sequence). The DNA of the CDR3 is TGTGCCAGCAGTTACCCCCAAGGGGTTGCGTACGAGCAGTACTTC. Translation gives CASSYPQGVAYEQYF.

This clonotype occurred many times. This chain uses TRBV7-2 with TRBJ2-7; 10 positions match TRBD2. J was trimmed by 1 base and V by 1 base; bases with no gene match: 10. Germline V lookup: CDR1 SGHTA, CDR2 FQGNSA. The CDR3 covers 18 residues. CDR3 loop: CASSLVGLAGVGSYEQYF. CDR3 coding DNA: TGTGCCAGCAGCTTAGTGGGGCTAGCGGGAGTAGGATCCTACGAGCAGTACTTC.

At least ten counts were recorded for this clonotype. The V and J genes are TRBV7-9 and TRBJ1-6; a possible D gene is TRBD1 (6 bases). Germline loops: CDR1 SEHNR, CDR2 FQNEAQ (reference sequence). The CDR3 consists of 14 residues. V lost 7 bases to trimming and J lost 5 bases, with 12 bases between them. CDR3 sequence reads: CASTLGQHNSPLHF. CDR3 DNA sequence: TGTGCCAGCACCCTGGGACAACATAATTCACCCCTCCACTTT.

There are many counts of this clonotype. The CDR3 DNA reads as TGCGCCAGCAGCTTGCGAGGCGCAGGGGAAGATACGCAGTATTTT. It codes for CASSLRGAGEDTQYF. The chain combines TRBV5-1 with TRBJ2-3, with a tentative D call TRBD1 (6 bases). Per germline, CDR1 SGHRS and CDR2 YFSETQ. The CDR3 has 15 residues. With 1 base removed from V and 5 bases from J, the gap between germline ends came to 14 bases. The full variable domain, with the rest looked up from reference TRBV5-1 and TRBJ2-3, is KAGVTQTPRYLIKTRGQQVTLSCSPISGHRSVSWYQQTPGQGLQFLFEYFSETQRNKGNFPGRFSGRQFSNSRSEMNVSTLELGDSALYLCASSLRGAGEDTQYFGPGTRLTVL.

This clonotype was observed many times. The V call is TRBV12-5, the J call TRBJ1-1; TRBD1 agrees at 8 bases. J was trimmed by 0 bases and V by 2 bases; bases with no gene match: 14. The CDR3 has 19 residues. The germline CDR1 and CDR2 sequences are LGHNT and FRNRAP. The CDR3 region has the DNA TGTGCTAGTGGTTTGCCCCAGGGGACAGGAATCCCATTGAACACTGAAGCTTTCTTT. This encodes CASGLPQGTGIPLNTEAFF.

This clonotype appeared a single time. A much larger clone sits a single nucleotide away, making a read error possible. A read error is likely, as this CDR3 ends without the conserved phenylalanine or tryptophan. The chain uses TRBV7-9 and TRBJ1-1; tentatively, D is TRBD1 (5 bases). Trimming took off 5 bases at V and 2 bases at J, with 12 bases between the two ends. CDR1 and CDR2 from the germline V gene are SEHNR and FQNEAQ (reference sequence). The CDR3 spans 14 residues. The CDR3 DNA follows: TGTGCCAGCAGCCTAAGAGACAGTAACACTGAAGCTTTCCTT. Protein product: CASSLRDSNTEAFL.

This clonotype was picked up many times. The CDR3 here is CATSDFKDSRRLNSPLHF. CDR3 nucleotide sequence: TGTGCCACCAGTGATTTTAAGGACAGCAGGCGGCTTAATTCACCCCTCCACTTT. This chain uses TRBV24-1 with TRBJ1-6, with a possible D match to TRBD1 (6 bases). CDR3 length: 18 amino acids. Per the germline V gene, CDR1 is KGHDR and CDR2 is SFDVKD. Trimming left V 1 base short and J 6 bases short, with 18 bases between.

This clonotype has a count of ten or more. The rearrangement joins TRBV20-1 to TRBJ2-2, with TRBD2 as a possible D gene (7 bases). The V end lost 3 bases, the J end lost 4 bases, and 12 bases lay between the germline ends. Germline CDR1 and CDR2: DFQATT and SNEGSKA (reference sequence). This CDR3 is built from 14 residues. CDR3 loop: CSARGGAGTGELFF. The DNA of the CDR3 is TGCAGTGCTAGGGGGGGGGCCGGCACCGGGGAGCTGTTTTTT.

This clonotype was recorded many times. The chain combines TRBV20-1 with TRBJ2-7; no definite D call. Trimming shortened V by 7 bases and J by 3 bases, and 16 bases separated the two germline ends. The germline gives CDR1 DFQATT, CDR2 SNEGSKA (reference sequence). The CDR3 is 13 residues long. The CDR3 nucleotides read TGCAGTGGGTCCCTAGGGTATGGCTACGAGCAGTACTTC. It yields the protein CSGSLGYGYEQYF.

This clonotype has at least ten counts. This chain links TRBV30 with TRBJ2-1; TRBD2 matches at 7 bases. V shed 0 bases, J shed 6 bases, and the junction held 2 bases outside the gene matches. The CDR3 length is 13 residues. Germline V gene lookup returns CDR1 GTSNPN and CDR2 SVGIG (reference sequence). CDR3 residues: CAWSVLAGNEQFF. The CDR3, as DNA: TGTGCCTGGAGTGTATTAGCGGGCAATGAGCAGTTCTTC. Based on the CDR3 plus reference TRBV30 and TRBJ2-1, the full variable domain is SQTIHQWPATLVQPVGSPLSLECTVEGTSNPNLYWYRQAAGRGLQLLFYSVGIGQISSEVPQNLSASRPQDRQFILSSKKLLLSDSGFYLCAWSVLAGNEQFFGPGTRLTVL.

This clonotype was counted ten times or more. V gene TRBV5-6 combines with J gene TRBJ2-7; D is possibly TRBD2 (6 bases). Germline-derived CDR1 and CDR2 are SGHDT and YYEEEE. Trimming cost V 4 bases and J 6 bases, with 8 bases left between them. CDR3 length equals 11 residues. The CDR3 loop reads CASSRGSEQYF. The DNA of the CDR3 is TGTGCCAGCAGCCGGGGGAGCGAGCAGTACTTC.

This clonotype was counted at least ten times. This chain uses TRBV19 with TRBJ2-7, with D perhaps assigned TRBD1 or TRBD2 (5 bases each). CDR1 and CDR2 from the germline V gene are LNHDA and SQIVND (reference sequence). V was cut by 5 bases and J by 3 bases, with 14 bases left in between. The CDR3 has 14 residues. The CDR3 region is CASSSQGALYEQYF. The CDR3 DNA reads TGTGCCAGTAGTTCCCAGGGAGCGCTCTACGAGCAGTACTTC.

This clonotype came up many times. This chain connects TRBV5-6 to TRBJ1-1; the D gene is possibly TRBD1 (6 bases). V was cut by 3 bases and J by 1 base, with 10 bases left in between. The CDR3 runs 14 residues. Germline CDR1 SGHDT, CDR2 YYEEEE. The chain's CDR3 is CASSYGQRNTEAFF. In DNA form, the CDR3 reads TGTGCCAGCAGCTACGGACAGAGGAACACTGAAGCTTTCTTT. The full variable domain, completed using reference TRBV5-6 and TRBJ1-1, is DAGVTQSPTHLIKTRGQQVTLRCSPKSGHDTVSWYQQALGQGPQFIFQYYEEEERQRGNFPDRFSGHQFPNYSSELNVNALLLGDSALYLCASSYGQRNTEAFFGQGTRLTVV.

This clonotype was found many times. The chain recombines TRBV13 with TRBJ2-3, with TRBD2 identical over 8 bases. Germline-derived CDR1 and CDR2 are PRHDT and FYEKMQ (reference sequence). The CDR3 totals 15 residues. The junction had 1 base not matched to a gene; V was cut back by 2 bases and J by 0 bases. The DNA for the CDR3 is TGTGCCAGCAGCTTACAGCGGGGGAGCACAGATACGCAGTATTTT. This encodes CASSLQRGSTDTQYF. The full variable domain, rest sourced from reference TRBV13 and TRBJ2-3, is AAGVIQSPRHLIKEKRETATLKCYPIPRHDTVYWYQQGPGQDPQFLISFYEKMQSDKGSIPDRFSAQQFSDYHSELNMSSLELGDSALYFCASSLQRGSTDTQYFGPGTRLTVL.

There are many counts of this clonotype. The chain links TRBV28 to TRBJ1-5; no clear D. V was cut by 4 bases and J by 3 bases, with 4 bases left in between. There are 12 residues in the CDR3. Looked up from germline, CDR1 is MDHEN and CDR2 is SYDVKM. The CDR3, as DNA: TGTGCCAGCAGTTCCGCCAATCAGCCCCAGCATTTT. Its protein product is CASSSANQPQHF.

This clonotype was recorded many times. The chain uses TRBV4-3 and TRBJ2-1; the match to TRBD2 covers 7 bases. The germline V gene encodes CDR1 LGHNA and CDR2 YSLEER. CDR3 size: 13 residues. The V segment lost 0 bases and the J segment 7 bases; nucleotides outside the gene matches: 0. The CDR3 nucleotides are TGCGCCAGCAGCCAAGAGGGAGGGAATGAGCAGTTCTTC. This encodes CASSQEGGNEQFF.

This clonotype was found many times. The V and J genes are TRBV7-2 and TRBJ2-1; TRBD2 might be the D (5 bases). Trimming stripped 2 bases from V and 5 bases from J, with 13 bases between. CDR1 is SGHTA and CDR2 is FQGNSA in the germline V gene. The CDR3 runs 15 residues. CDR3 sequence: CASSLIGGLNNEQFF. For the CDR3, the DNA is TGTGCCAGCAGCTTAATAGGAGGACTTAACAATGAGCAGTTCTTC.